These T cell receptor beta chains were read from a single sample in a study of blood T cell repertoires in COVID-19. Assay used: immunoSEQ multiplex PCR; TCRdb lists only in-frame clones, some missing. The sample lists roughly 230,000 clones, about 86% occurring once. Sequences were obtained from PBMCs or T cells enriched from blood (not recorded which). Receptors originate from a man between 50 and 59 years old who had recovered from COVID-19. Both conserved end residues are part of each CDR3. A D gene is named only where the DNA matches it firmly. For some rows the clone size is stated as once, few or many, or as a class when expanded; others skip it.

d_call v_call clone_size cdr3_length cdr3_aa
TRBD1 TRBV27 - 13 CASSPDRGHGYTF
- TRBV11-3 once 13 CASSTGDQTEAFF
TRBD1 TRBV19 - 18 CASSIWTGAALSNQPQHF
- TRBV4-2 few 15 CASSQEEGAADTQYF
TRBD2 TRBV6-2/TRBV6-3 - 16 CASSYLAGVGNNEQFF
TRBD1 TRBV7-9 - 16 CASSLAPGQGNEKLFF
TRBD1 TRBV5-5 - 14 CASRYDRGLGEQYF
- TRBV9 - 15 CASSVQGRETGELFF
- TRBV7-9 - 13 CASSPRQNTEAFF
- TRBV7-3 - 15 CASSLNPDRQETQYF
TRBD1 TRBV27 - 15 CASSFGQGRDGELFF
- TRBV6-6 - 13 CASNPLAGTEAFF
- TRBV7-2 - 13 CASRQQGNSPLHF
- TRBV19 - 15 CASSPLGGSNQPQHF
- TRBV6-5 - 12 CAITPDSYEQYF
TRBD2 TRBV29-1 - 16 CSVDPTSGGATGELFF
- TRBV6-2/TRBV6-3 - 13 CASSPQANYGYTF